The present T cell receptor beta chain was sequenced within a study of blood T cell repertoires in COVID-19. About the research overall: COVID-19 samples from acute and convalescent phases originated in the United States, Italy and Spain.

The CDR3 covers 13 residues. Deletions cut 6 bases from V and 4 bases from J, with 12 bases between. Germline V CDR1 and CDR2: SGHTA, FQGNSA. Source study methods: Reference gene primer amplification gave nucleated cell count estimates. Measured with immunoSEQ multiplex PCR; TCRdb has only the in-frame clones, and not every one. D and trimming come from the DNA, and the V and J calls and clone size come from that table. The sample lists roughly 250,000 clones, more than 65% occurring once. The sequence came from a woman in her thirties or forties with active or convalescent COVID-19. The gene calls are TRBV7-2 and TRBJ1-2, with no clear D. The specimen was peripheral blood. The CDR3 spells CASSADNLYGYTF. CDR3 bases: TGTGCCAGCAGTGCCGACAACCTCTATGGCTACACCTTC. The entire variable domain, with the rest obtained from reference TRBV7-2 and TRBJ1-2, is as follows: GAGVSQSPSNKVTEKGKDVELRCDPISGHTALYWYRQSLGQGLEFLIYFQGNSAPDKSGLPSDRFSAERTGGSVSTLTIQRTQQEDSAVYLCASSADNLYGYTFGSGTRLTVV.